This entry features one TCR beta chain sequence. This entry is derived from a study of T-cell reconstitution after alpha-beta-depleted transplantation in children. This sample's TCRbeta library carried unique molecular identifier barcodes. TCRdb processed the PCR reads anew with MiXCR; each CDR3 protein has one entry. The sample includes hundreds of thousands of distinct CDR3 sequences, 9.5% to 10% seen only once; the top ten take about a tenth. V gave up 0 bases and J gave up 3 bases, with 7 bases separating them. Germline loops: CDR1 SGHRS, CDR2 YFSETQ. The CDR3 sequence is 15 residues long. The material sequenced was PBMCs from the stem cell graft donor, taken from the stem cell graft. The rearrangement links TRBV5-1 to TRBJ1-6, with unresolved D. This clonotype was sampled from a human donor who donated a stem cell graft to a child with SCID. The CDR3 is CASSLASNYNSPLHF. CDR3 bases: TGCGCCAGCAGCTTGGCCTCGAACTATAATTCACCCCTCCACTTT.